This is a list of T cell receptor beta chains from one sample in a study of cytomegalovirus exposure and HLA in healthy donors. Sequenced by immunoSEQ multiplex PCR; TCRdb stores in-frame clones only, minus some. The profile covers 94,000 or so clones, with more than 65% appearing a single time and about 8% taken by the ten largest. Sequencing input: PBMCs. The receptors derive from a man in his fifties or sixties in good health and CMV-seronegative. CDR3s include the opening cysteine and the closing phenylalanine or tryptophan. The D gene is left open where the match is weak. Not every row has a clone size; where given, it reads once, few, many or a size class.

abundance	v_gene	j_gene	len	d_gene	CDR3nt	CDR3aa
.	TRBV29-1	TRBJ2-2	13	TRBD2	TGCAGCGGGAGGCGGGGGGGGGCCGGGGAGCTGTTTTTT	CSGRRGGAGELFF
once	TRBV28	TRBJ1-1	17	.	TGTGCCAGCAGTTTGCTGGACTCGACAGGAATAAACACTGAAGCTTTCTTT	CASSLLDSTGINTEAFF
.	TRBV2	TRBJ2-7	16	TRBD1	TGTGCCAGCAGTGAAGCGAGCTACAGGGGGATGGTCGAGCAGTACTTC	CASSEASYRGMVEQYF
.	TRBV29-1	TRBJ2-5	12	TRBD1	TGCAGCGCTGCGACAGGGGAAGAGACCCAGTACTTC	CSAATGEETQYF
.	TRBV5-1	TRBJ1-1	13	.	TGCGCCAGCAGCTTCTCCAGTGACACTGAAGCTTTCTTT	CASSFSSDTEAFF
.	TRBV5-1	TRBJ1-6	14	.	TGCGCCAGCAGTCCAGGGTATTCGAATTCACCCCTCCACTTT	CASSPGYSNSPLHF
.	TRBV5-1	TRBJ2-1	16	TRBD2	TGCGCCAGCAGCTTGGAGGCTAGCGGGATAGGCAATGAGCAGTTCTTC	CASSLEASGIGNEQFF
few	TRBV30	TRBJ2-7	12	.	TGTGCCTGGAGGGGGGCTGGGCGCGAGCAGTACTTC	CAWRGAGREQYF
.	TRBV19	TRBJ2-2	14	TRBD1	TGTGCCAGTAGTACGGGACAGGACACCGGGGAGCTGTTTTTT	CASSTGQDTGELFF
few	TRBV13	TRBJ2-1	17	.	TGTGCCAGCAGCTTAGGCGGTCGGGGGGCGGGTTACAATGAGCAGTTCTTC	CASSLGGRGAGYNEQFF
.	TRBV5-1	TRBJ1-4	14	.	TGCGCCAGCAGCTTGGGTGAAGTGAGGGAAAAACTGTTTTTT	CASSLGEVREKLFF
.	TRBV6-5	TRBJ2-5	15	TRBD2	TGTGCCAGCAGAAACCAAGAGCGGGAGTTGGAGACCCAGTACTTC	CASRNQERELETQYF
.	TRBV29-1	TRBJ2-7	13	.	TGCAGCGGTGGGGAGGACAACCGCTACGAGCAGTACTTC	CSGGEDNRYEQYF
.	TRBV7-9	TRBJ1-4	16	.	TGTGCCAGCAGCTTAGTTGGACAGACCGGACGAGAAAAACTGTTTTTT	CASSLVGQTGREKLFF
.	TRBV15	TRBJ1-2	15	.	TGTGCCACCAGCAGAGATGTAGGACAGAACTATGGCTACACCTTC	CATSRDVGQNYGYTF
.	TRBV2	TRBJ2-1	15	.	TGTGCCAGCGGGCCCCTCCTTTCGGCCGCCAATGAGCAGTTCTTC	CASGPLLSAANEQFF
.	TRBV2	TRBJ2-2	13	.	TGTGCCAGCAGGAGGACAGAGGCCGGGGAGCTGTTTTTT	CASRRTEAGELFF
few	TRBV30	TRBJ2-7	14	TRBD2	TGTGCCTGGAGTGGGACTAGCGGGTCCTACGAGCAGTACTTC	CAWSGTSGSYEQYF
.	TRBV5-1	TRBJ2-5	14	.	TGCGCCAGCAGCTTGGGGGATCAGGGAGAGACCCAGTACTTC	CASSLGDQGETQYF
.	TRBV27	TRBJ2-1	15	.	TGTGCCAGCAGTTTACTCGGCAGGGAAGGAAATGAGCAGTTCTTC	CASSLLGREGNEQFF